The 14 T cell receptor beta chains in this list originate from one sample, sequenced in a study of metastatic and nonmetastatic thyroid tumors. Every patient was untreated before thyroid surgery. MiXCR re-clonotyped the PCR reads for TCRdb. The repertoire holds 16,000 or so clones, with about a quarter as singletons. The sequenced sample consisted of tumor tissue. These receptors were taken from a female donor with papillary thyroid cancer or a benign thyroid nodule (not recorded which). Some clones in this sample may be carry-over from other donors' samples.

This sequence joins TRBV10-3 and TRBJ2-7; D is unclear. Trimming left V 10 bases short and J 5 bases short, with 24 bases between. The CDR3 covers 15 residues. Germline loops: CDR1 ENHRY, CDR2 SYGVKD. The CDR3 loop is CASSRSGPLRDEQYF. Written as DNA, the CDR3 is TGTGCCAGCAGCCGGTCCGGGCCCCTCCGGGACGAGCAGTACTTC.

This clone is medium-sized in the sample. The chain couples TRBV9 to TRBJ2-5, with 9 bases that match TRBD2. Trimming cost V 0 bases and J 5 bases; bases outside gene matches: 5. The germline CDR1 and CDR2 sequences are SGDLS and YYNGEE. The length of the CDR3 is 15 residues. The CDR3 here is CASSVDSGRGETQYF. The CDR3, as DNA: TGTGCCAGCAGCGTAGATAGCGGGAGAGGGGAGACCCAGTACTTC.

The table lists this clone with a few counts. This may be a read error: a much more frequent sequence differs by one nucleotide. The genes are TRBV28 and TRBJ2-7; no clear D gene. The germline CDR1 and CDR2 sequences are MDHEN and SYDVKM. The CDR3 is made up of 14 amino acids. V lost 7 bases and J lost 0, with 13 bases in between. The CDR3 DNA reads as TGTGCCAGCATCCCCGACCCTCCCTCCTACGAGCAGTACTTC. Amino acids: CASIPDPPSYEQYF.

This chain links TRBV12-3 or TRBV12-4 with TRBJ2-1; TRBD2 agrees at 13 bases. The junction had 6 bases not matched to a gene; V was cut back by 7 bases and J by 12 bases. This CDR3 contains 13 residues. The CDR3 bases are TGTGCCAGCACGAGGACTAGCGGGAGCAGGCAGTTCTTC. It specifies CASTRTSGSRQFF.

This chain uses TRBV6-5 with TRBJ1-2; D remains unclear. Looked up from germline, CDR1 is MNHEY and CDR2 is SVGAGI. V gave up 0 bases and J gave up 4 bases, with 12 bases separating them. CDR3 length equals 15 residues. As DNA, the CDR3 is TGTGCCAGCAGTTACTCTACACCCTCTGCCTATGGCTACACCTTC. Amino acids: CASSYSTPSAYGYTF.

This clone came up many times. Given a much more abundant clone one base away, this may be a read error. The rearrangement uses TRBV10-1 and TRBJ1-1; the D gene is possibly TRBD1 (5 bases). CDR1 WNHNN and CDR2 SYGVQD come from the germline V gene (reference sequence). CDR3 length: 15 residues. Trimming took off 0 bases at V and 6 bases at J, with 14 bases between the two ends. CDR3 amino acids: CASSESAGSPPEAFF. The CDR3 DNA reads TGCGCCAGCAGTGAGTCGGCAGGGAGCCCCCCTGAAGCTTTCTTT.

In its sample, this clone is medium-sized. The rearrangement uses TRBV6-2 or TRBV6-3 and TRBJ2-3; D is tentatively TRBD1 or TRBD2 (5 bases each). The CDR3 contains 13 residues. V lost 6 bases and J 8 bases, leaving 15 bases between the germline ends. Germline-derived CDR1 and CDR2 are MNHEY and SVGEGT. This CDR3 is CASRKGTEGTQYF. The CDR3 DNA reads TGTGCCAGCAGGAAGGGGACGGAAGGTACGCAGTATTTT.

This clone has ten or more counts. The chain combines TRBV4-2 with TRBJ1-2, with D perhaps TRBD1 (6 bases). Germline V gene data show CDR1 as LGHNA and CDR2 as YNFKEQ. CDR3 size: 15 residues. V lost 4 bases and J 3 bases, leaving 15 bases between the germline ends. CDR3 protein: CASSRGQQSYYGYTF. The CDR3 nucleotides read TGTGCCAGCAGCCGGGGGCAACAGAGTTACTATGGCTACACCTTC.

The chain's CDR3 is CASSFDNGELFF. The CDR3 DNA sequence: TGTGCCAGCAGCTTTGATAATGGGGAGCTGTTTTTT. The chain has TRBV11-2 and TRBJ2-2; D not certain. Germline V gene data show CDR1 as SGHAT and CDR2 as FQNNGV. V shed 3 bases and J shed 8 bases, with 7 bases lying between them. CDR3 size: 12 residues.

This clone showed up many times. The DNA of the CDR3 is TGCGCCAGCAGCGGACAGGTTAACTCTGGGGCCAACGTCCTGACTTTC. Its translation is CASSGQVNSGANVLTF. The chain recombines TRBV5-1 with TRBJ2-6; 7 positions agree with TRBD1. The trim removed 4 bases at V and 0 bases at J, leaving 4 bases unmatched. Germline loops: CDR1 SGHRS, CDR2 YFSETQ. There are 16 residues in the CDR3.

This clone has only one observation. The genes are TRBV5-1 and TRBJ2-5; 7 nucleotides align to TRBD1. Germline values: CDR1 SGHRS, CDR2 YFSETQ. The V gene end was trimmed by 0 bases and the J gene end by 4 bases; junction bases not matched to a gene: 3. The CDR3 is 14 amino acids. CDR3 sequence reads: CASSLGQGVETQYF. The CDR3, as DNA: TGCGCCAGCAGCTTGGGGCAGGGGGTAGAGACCCAGTACTTC. The whole variable domain, remainder taken from reference TRBV5-1 and TRBJ2-5, is KAGVTQTPRYLIKTRGQQVTLSCSPISGHRSVSWYQQTPGQGLQFLFEYFSETQRNKGNFPGRFSGRQFSNSRSEMNVSTLELGDSALYLCASSLGQGVETQYFGPGTRLLVL.

The table lists this clone with a few counts. V usage is TRBV20-1 and J usage is TRBJ2-3; D unclear. The germline gives CDR1 DFQATT, CDR2 SNEGSKA (reference sequence). The CDR3 runs 14 residues. Trimming took off 3 bases at V and 1 base at J, with 11 bases between the two ends. The CDR3 DNA is TGCAGTGCTAGCTTACGGGCTGGCACAGATACGCAGTATTTT. It specifies CSASLRAGTDTQYF.

This clone is deemed medium-sized. Other DNA variants within this sample encode the same CDR3. V usage is TRBV20-1 and J usage is TRBJ1-3; TRBD1 aligns across 10 bases. With V trimmed by 3 bases and J by 4 bases, 3 bases remained unmatched. Per germline, CDR1 DFQATT and CDR2 SNEGSKA (reference sequence). The CDR3 covers 14 residues. CDR3 bases: TGCAGTGCTAGGGGGGGACAGGGGGGAAACACCATATATTTT. Protein sequence: CSARGGQGGNTIYF.

This clone has more than one count but fewer than ten. V gene TRBV27 combines with J gene TRBJ1-1; D might be TRBD1 (6 bases). This CDR3 has 16 amino acids. CDR1 is MNHEY, CDR2 SMNVEV, per germline (reference sequence). V lost 3 bases, J lost 5 bases, and 19 bases lay in between. The CDR3 here is CASSFGGTNEVTEAFF. CDR3 DNA sequence: TGTGCCAGCAGTTTTGGGGGGACAAACGAGGTGACTGAAGCTTTCTTT.